This T cell receptor (beta chain) originates from a study of cytomegalovirus exposure and HLA in healthy donors. The study's findings and limits: It emerged from a later analysis that several of the most significant clusters appeared to be linked to common viral pathogens.

The CDR3 runs to 15 residues. The V segment lost 3 bases and the J segment 0 bases; nucleotides outside the gene matches: 5. Germline values: CDR1 SGHNT, CDR2 YYREEE (reference sequence). Points on this clone: Its specificity is unknown.

The study ran its PCR with 60 Vbeta and 13 Jbeta primers. The assay was immunoSEQ multiplex PCR, and TCRdb's table has in-frame clones only and misses some. The table has over 250,000 clones, more than 80% seen once; the top ten hold 3% to 4%. The sequenced sample was PBMCs. This chain uses TRBV5-4 with TRBJ2-5; 7 bases match TRBD1. The origin of this receptor is a man aged 40-49 years in good health and CMV-seropositive. CDR3 DNA sequence: TGTGCCAGCAGCTCGGGACAGAACTACCAAGAGACCCAGTACTTC. Translation: CASSSGQNYQETQYF. The full variable domain, its missing parts supplied by reference TRBV5-4 and TRBJ2-5, is ETGVTQSPTHLIKTRGQQVTLRCSSQSGHNTVSWYQQALGQGPQFIFQYYREEENGRGNFPPRFSGLQFPNYSSELNVNALELDDSALYLCASSSGQNYQETQYFGPGTRLLVL.